This T cell receptor beta chain was retrieved from a study of response to subunit inactivated influenza vaccine. Comment on this clonotype: Its specificity is unknown.

CDR3 size: 16 residues. From germline, CDR1 is SGHRS and CDR2 YFSETQ. The junction had 6 bases not matched to a gene; V was cut back by 3 bases and J by 4 bases. TCRdb recomputed calls from the RT-PCR reads with MiXCR, one row per CDR3 protein. The data hold roughly 670,000 distinct CDR3 sequences, with 12% to 15% observed a single time. Study-wide findings and caveats: After each seasonal influenza vaccination, few new T cells are recruited, the authors suggested.

The chain links TRBV5-1 to TRBJ2-7, with TRBD2 identical over 14 bases. The origin of this receptor is a man aged 45-65 years who received an inactivated influenza vaccine. The sequences come from PBMCs from blood, collected 14 to 15 days before vaccination. The CDR3 region has the DNA TGCGCCAGCAGCTCGGCGACTAGCGGGAGGGTGTACGAGCAGTACTTC. As protein: CASSSATSGRVYEQYF.